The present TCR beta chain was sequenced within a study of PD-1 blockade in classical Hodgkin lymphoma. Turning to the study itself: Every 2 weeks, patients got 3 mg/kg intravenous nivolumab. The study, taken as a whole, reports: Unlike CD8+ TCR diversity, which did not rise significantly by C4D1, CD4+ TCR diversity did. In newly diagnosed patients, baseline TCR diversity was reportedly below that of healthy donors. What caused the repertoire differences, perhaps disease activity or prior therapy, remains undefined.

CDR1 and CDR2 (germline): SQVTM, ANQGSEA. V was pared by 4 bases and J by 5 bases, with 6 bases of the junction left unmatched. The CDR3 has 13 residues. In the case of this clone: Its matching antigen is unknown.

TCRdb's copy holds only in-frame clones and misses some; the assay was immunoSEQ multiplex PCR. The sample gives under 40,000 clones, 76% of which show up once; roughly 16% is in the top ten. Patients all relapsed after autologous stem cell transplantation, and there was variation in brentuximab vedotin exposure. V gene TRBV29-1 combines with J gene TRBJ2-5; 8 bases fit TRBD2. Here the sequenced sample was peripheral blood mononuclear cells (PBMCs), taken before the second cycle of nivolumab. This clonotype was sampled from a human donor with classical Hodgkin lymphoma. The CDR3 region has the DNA TGCAGCGTTGTGGCGGGGGGCTTGGAGACCCAGTACTTC. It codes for CSVVAGGLETQYF.